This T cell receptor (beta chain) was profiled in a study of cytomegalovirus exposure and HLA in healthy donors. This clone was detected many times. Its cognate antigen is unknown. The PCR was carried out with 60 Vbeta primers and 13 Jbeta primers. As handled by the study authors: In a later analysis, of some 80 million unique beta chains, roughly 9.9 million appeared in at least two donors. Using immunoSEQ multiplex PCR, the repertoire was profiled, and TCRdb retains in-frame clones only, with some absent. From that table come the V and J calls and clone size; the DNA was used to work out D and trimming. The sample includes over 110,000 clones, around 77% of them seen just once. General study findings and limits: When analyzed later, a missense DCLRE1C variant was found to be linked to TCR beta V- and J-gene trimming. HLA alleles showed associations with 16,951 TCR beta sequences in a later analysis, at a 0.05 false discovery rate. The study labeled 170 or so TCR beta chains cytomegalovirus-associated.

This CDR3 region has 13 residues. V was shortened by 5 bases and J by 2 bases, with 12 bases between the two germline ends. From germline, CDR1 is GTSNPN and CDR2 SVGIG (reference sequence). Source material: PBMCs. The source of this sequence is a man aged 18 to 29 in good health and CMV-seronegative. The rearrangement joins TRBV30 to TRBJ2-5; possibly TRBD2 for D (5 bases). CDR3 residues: CAWGEFRQETQYF. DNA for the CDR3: TGTGCCTGGGGGGAGTTTAGACAAGAGACCCAGTACTTC.